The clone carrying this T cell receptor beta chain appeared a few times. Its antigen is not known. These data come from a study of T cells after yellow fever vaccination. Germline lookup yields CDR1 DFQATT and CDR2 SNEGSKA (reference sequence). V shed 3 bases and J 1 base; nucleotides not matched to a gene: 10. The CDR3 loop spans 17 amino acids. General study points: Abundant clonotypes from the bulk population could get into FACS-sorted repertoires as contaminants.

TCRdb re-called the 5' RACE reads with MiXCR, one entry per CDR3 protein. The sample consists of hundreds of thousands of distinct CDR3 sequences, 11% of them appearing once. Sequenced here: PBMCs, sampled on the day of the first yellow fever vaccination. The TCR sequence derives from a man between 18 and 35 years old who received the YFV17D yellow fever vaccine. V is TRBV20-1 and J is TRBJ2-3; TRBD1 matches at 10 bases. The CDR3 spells CSASPGQGIYRTDTQYF. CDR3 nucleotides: TGCAGTGCTAGCCCGGGACAGGGGATCTATCGCACAGATACGCAGTATTTT.